Listed below are T cell receptor beta chains from one sample, sequenced in a study of blood T cells in healthy people across ages. Via MiXCR, TCRdb re-called the 5' RACE reads, giving one row per CDR3 protein. The sample carries about 1,600,000 distinct CDR3 sequences, 42% recorded once. Sample: blood. The receptors originated from a woman under 30 in good health. Both conserved end residues are part of each CDR3. Each record gives: D gene, V gene, J gene, clone size, CDR3 DNA, CDR3 protein. D genes are given only for firm matches. Rows may omit the clone size; those that give it use once, few, many or a size class.

-	TRBV28	TRBJ1-2	-	TGTGCCAGCAGTTTCCCGGGATTAGACTATGGCTACACCTTC	CASSFPGLDYGYTF
-	TRBV5-1	TRBJ1-1	-	TGCGCCAGCAGCTTGTTGCCGGAGGGACTGGCTTTCTTT	CASSLLPEGLAFF
TRBD1	TRBV11-2	TRBJ2-3	-	TGTGCCAGCAGCCCGCGGACAGGGGGCGAGGCTGGGAAATCTCGCACAGATACGCAGTATTTT	CASSPRTGGEAGKSRTDTQYF
TRBD1	TRBV6-5	TRBJ1-2	few	TGTGCCAGCAGGCTCGGGACAGGGGCTTATGGCTACACCTTC	CASRLGTGAYGYTF
-	TRBV2	TRBJ1-2	few	TGTGCCAGCAGTGAAGATGGTAGCCTATTCTATGGCTACACCTTC	CASSEDGSLFYGYTF
TRBD1	TRBV18	TRBJ2-3	-	TGTGCCAGCTCGCCCGGACAGGGTACCGCAGATACGCAGTATTTT	CASSPGQGTADTQYF
TRBD2	TRBV2	TRBJ2-1	few	TGTGCCAGCATGTGGGATAGCGGGCATGAGCAGTTCTTC	CASMWDSGHEQFF
-	TRBV5-1	TRBJ2-3	few	TGCGCCAGCTTTCAGGGGGGCTACACAGATACGCAGTATTTT	CASFQGGYTDTQYF
-	TRBV5-1	TRBJ2-3	-	TGCGCCAGCAGAGTTCAGAGTAACACAGATACGCAGTATTTT	CASRVQSNTDTQYF
-	TRBV6-2/TRBV6-3	TRBJ2-2	-	TGTGCCAGCAGTTACTCTCAAACCGGGGAGCTGTTTTTT	CASSYSQTGELFF
-	TRBV5-1	TRBJ2-5	once	TGCGCCAGCAGCTTGACAGCGGGCTCCTACAATGAGCAGTACTTC	CASSLTAGSYNEQYF
TRBD1	TRBV12-3/TRBV12-4	TRBJ1-1	many	TGTGCCAGCAGTCCCCGGGACAGCTTGAACACTGAAGCTTTCTTT	CASSPRDSLNTEAFF
TRBD2	TRBV20-1	TRBJ2-5	-	TGCAGTGCTAGAGCCCCATGGGGGGGGGGCCAAGAGACCCAGTACTTC	CSARAPWGGGQETQYF
TRBD1	TRBV2	TRBJ1-1	-	TGTGCCAGCACCCAGACAGGGGCCACTGAAGCTTTCTTT	CASTQTGATEAFF
-	TRBV29-1	TRBJ2-3	-	TGCAGCGTTGAAGATAAGGGACCACGAGATACGCAGTATTTT	CSVEDKGPRDTQYF
-	TRBV7-9	TRBJ1-5	-	TGTGTCAGCAGCTCCCTTCGGGCCGGCAACAATCAGCCCCAGCATTTT	CVSSSLRAGNNQPQHF
-	TRBV20-1	TRBJ2-5	few	TGCAGTGCTAGCTTTCAGGGTAGCCAAGAGACCCAGTACTTC	CSASFQGSQETQYF
-	TRBV29-1	TRBJ2-7	-	TGCAGCGCCAGGGACGGAACCCCCTACGAGCAGTACTTC	CSARDGTPYEQYF
TRBD2	TRBV9	TRBJ2-5	many	TGTGCCAGCAGCGTAGGACCCAGCGGGGGGGAAGAGACCCAGTACTTC	CASSVGPSGGEETQYF
-	TRBV3-1	TRBJ1-3	-	TGTGCCAGCAGCCAGGCGATGGGAAGCTCTGGAAACACCATATATTTT	CASSQAMGSSGNTIYF
TRBD2	TRBV20-1	TRBJ2-1	-	TGCAGTGCTTCGCGGGGGGGCATGTACAATGAGCAGTTCTTC	CSASRGGMYNEQFF
TRBD2	TRBV30	TRBJ2-1	few	TGTGCCTGGGAGCGGGAGTCGGGTAATGAGCAGTTCTTC	CAWERESGNEQFF
-	TRBV29-1	TRBJ2-3	few	TGCAGCGTTGGAGGCCTTAGCACAGATACGCAGTATTTT	CSVGGLSTDTQYF